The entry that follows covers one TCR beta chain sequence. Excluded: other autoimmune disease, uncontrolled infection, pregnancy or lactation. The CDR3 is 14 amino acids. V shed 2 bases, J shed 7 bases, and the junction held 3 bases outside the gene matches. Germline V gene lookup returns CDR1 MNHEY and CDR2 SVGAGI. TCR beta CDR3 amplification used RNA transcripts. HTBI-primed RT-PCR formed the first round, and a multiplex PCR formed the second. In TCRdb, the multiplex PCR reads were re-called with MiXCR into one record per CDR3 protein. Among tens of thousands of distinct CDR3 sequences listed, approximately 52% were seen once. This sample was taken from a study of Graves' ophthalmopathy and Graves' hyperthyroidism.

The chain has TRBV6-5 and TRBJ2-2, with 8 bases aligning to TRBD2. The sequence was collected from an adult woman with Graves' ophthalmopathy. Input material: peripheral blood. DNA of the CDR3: TGTGCCAGCAGTTACAACGGGGGGGACGGGGAGCTGTTTTTT. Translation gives CASSYNGGDGELFF.